This TCR beta chain was obtained from a study of CD8+ T cells in alopecia areata listed by TCRdb under 2018. With regard to the full study: Treated patients were enrolled in an open-label pilot trial of oral tofacitinib, 5 to 10 mg twice daily, for moderate-to-severe alopecia areata. Patients stayed on tofacitinib for 6 to 18 months and then had 6 months of follow-up off drug so that delayed response and recurrence could be assessed. High-throughput TCRbeta sequencing was used to examine T cell clonal expansion in alopecia areata in both the C3H/HeJ mouse model and human patients. Scalp tissue and sorted CD4+ and CD8+ peripheral blood T cells from patchy and totalis/universalis alopecia areata patients and from healthy controls were covered by human TCRbeta sequencing. Tofacitinib-treated patients had biopsies at baseline and at 4 and 24 weeks of treatment, with a later scalp biopsy in several patients. Scalp clonality was compared across normal scalp (n=4), patchy alopecia areata scalp (n=8), and alopecia totalis/universalis scalp (n=8). RNA came from the PAXgene miRNA kit for fixed scalp, the miRNeasy kit for PBMCs, and the RNeasy kit for mouse skin. TCRbeta CDR3 regions were amplified by immunoSEQ multiplex PCR using 35 Vbeta forward and 13 Jbeta reverse primers. Summary of the overall study and its limitations: Resident alphabeta T cells in normal human skin are also sequenced, complicating scalp TCR repertoire analysis, unlike mouse skin dominated by gammadelta T cells. Compared with normal scalp, lesional scalp, particularly in alopecia totalis/universalis, had higher clonality and more expanded CD8+ clones, which suggests antigenic drive. Compared with mice, TCR sequences shared between patients were less clear, possibly partly because of HLA diversity across the patient population.

The sample's time point, from its label and the paper: baseline before oral tofacitinib. Lesional scalp punch biopsies and peripheral blood were obtained from alopecia areata patients. PBMCs were separated by density centrifugation and stained for CD3, CD4 and CD8, after which CD4+ and CD8+ T cells were sorted on a FACSAria. V gives up 6 bases and J gives up 6 bases, and the segment between their germline ends measures 13 bases. The germline V gene sets CDR1 to SQVTM and CDR2 to ANQGSEA. The CDR3 covers 12 residues, taking in both the cysteine and the phenylalanine. Here the CDR3 DNA is all that survives: 36 bases in frame from base 1. The library was made by the immunoSEQ multiplex PCR assay. For TCR sequencing, RNA was extracted from every sample and reverse transcribed into cDNA to serve as template. SuperScript III was used for first-strand cDNA synthesis, primed with a 2:1 mix of oligo-dT and random hexamers. A synthetic immune receptor repertoire was used to assess amplification bias, and residual bias was removed computationally. Regarding the original processing steps: After raw reads were preprocessed to remove errors, the CDR3 was defined following IMGT conventions as running from the conserved cysteine to phenylalanine. Clonality was calculated as 1 minus Shannon entropy normalized by log2 of the number of productive unique TCRs. Whether each scalp clone was CD4 or CD8 was inferred by checking scalp TCRbeta sequences against the CD4 and CD8 repertoires from sorted blood. This immuneACCESS table, as held by TCRdb, lists in-frame sequences with V and J called but not all clones. Of the missing ones, under half trace to an unresolved V gene in checked studies; the others have no known cause. The DNA was the basis for D and trimming; V, J and clone size are from that table. The sample yields some 200,000 clones; about 60% were counted once. The leading ten clones occupy about 15% of the sample.

This clone was seen only a few times. The clone's antigen remains unknown. The input lacks base qualities; no much larger clone sits a single base away. Source: CD4+ T cells sorted from blood, taken at week 0. The chain is made from TRBV29-1 and TRBJ2-3; the D gene is perhaps TRBD1 or TRBD2, each of them matching over 6 bases. The sequence was obtained from a human donor with alopecia areata. In nucleotide form, the sequence is TGCAGCGTGACCGGGGGCGGGGATACGCAGTATTTT. This gives the protein CSVTGGGDTQYF.